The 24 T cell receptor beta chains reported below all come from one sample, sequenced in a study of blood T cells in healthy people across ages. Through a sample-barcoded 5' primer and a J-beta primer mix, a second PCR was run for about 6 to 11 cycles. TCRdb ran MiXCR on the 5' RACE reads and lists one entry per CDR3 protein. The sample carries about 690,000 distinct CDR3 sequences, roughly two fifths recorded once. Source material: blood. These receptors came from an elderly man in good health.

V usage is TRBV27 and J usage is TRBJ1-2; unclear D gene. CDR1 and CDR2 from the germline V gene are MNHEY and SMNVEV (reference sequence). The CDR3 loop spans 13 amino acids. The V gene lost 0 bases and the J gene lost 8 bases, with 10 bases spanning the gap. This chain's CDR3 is CASSLSGPSGYTF. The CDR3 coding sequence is TGTGCCAGCAGTTTATCGGGCCCCTCGGGCTACACCTTC.

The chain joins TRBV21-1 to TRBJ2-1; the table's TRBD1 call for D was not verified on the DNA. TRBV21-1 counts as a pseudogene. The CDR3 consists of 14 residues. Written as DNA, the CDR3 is TGTGCCAGCAGCAAATACCGGGACAGACTTAAACAGTTCTTC. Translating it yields CASSKYRDRLKQFF.

The CDR3 loop reads CASSPPLAGVADTQYF. CDR3 bases: TGTGCCAGCTCACCACCTCTAGCGGGAGTGGCAGATACGCAGTATTTT. The rearrangement uses TRBV18 and TRBJ2-3; 10 nucleotides match TRBD2. The germline CDR1 and CDR2 sequences are KGHSH and LQKENI. This CDR3 region has 16 residues. The V segment lost 0 bases and the J segment 4 bases; nucleotides outside the gene matches: 4. The complete variable domain, with remaining parts taken from reference TRBV18 and TRBJ2-3, reads NAGVMQNPRHLVRRRGQEARLRCSPMKGHSHVYWYRQLPEEGLKFMVYLQKENIIDESGMPKERFSAEFPKEGPSILRIQQVVRGDSAAYFCASSPPLAGVADTQYFGPGTRLTVL.

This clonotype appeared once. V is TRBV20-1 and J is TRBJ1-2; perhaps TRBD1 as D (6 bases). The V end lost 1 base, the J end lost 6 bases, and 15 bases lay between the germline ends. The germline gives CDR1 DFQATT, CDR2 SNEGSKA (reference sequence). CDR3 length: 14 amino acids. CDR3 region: CSARGQVRLDGYTF. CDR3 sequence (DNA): TGCAGTGCTAGAGGACAGGTTCGTTTGGATGGCTACACCTTC.

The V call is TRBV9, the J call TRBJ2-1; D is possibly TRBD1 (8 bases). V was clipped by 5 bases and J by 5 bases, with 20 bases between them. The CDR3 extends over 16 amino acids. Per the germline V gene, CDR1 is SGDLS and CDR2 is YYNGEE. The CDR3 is CASSSITGGVNNEQFF. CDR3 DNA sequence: TGTGCCAGCAGTTCGATAACAGGGGGGGTAAACAATGAGCAGTTCTTC.

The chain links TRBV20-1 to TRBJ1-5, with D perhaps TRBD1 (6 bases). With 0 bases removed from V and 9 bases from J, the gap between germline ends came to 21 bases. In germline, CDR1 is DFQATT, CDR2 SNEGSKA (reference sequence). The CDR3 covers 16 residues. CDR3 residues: CSARDPKSGAVPPQHF. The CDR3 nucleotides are TGCAGTGCTAGAGATCCGAAGTCGGGGGCAGTTCCGCCCCAGCATTTT.

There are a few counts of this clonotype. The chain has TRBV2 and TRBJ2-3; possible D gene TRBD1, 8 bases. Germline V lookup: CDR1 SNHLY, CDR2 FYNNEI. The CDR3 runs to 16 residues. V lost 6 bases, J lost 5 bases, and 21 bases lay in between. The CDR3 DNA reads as TGTGCCAGCAGCCAGTCTACAGGGGGGGTCGGAGATACGCAGTATTTT. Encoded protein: CASSQSTGGVGDTQYF. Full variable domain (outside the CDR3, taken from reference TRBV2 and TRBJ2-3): EPEVTQTPSHQVTQMGQEVILRCVPISNHLYFYWYRQILGQKVEFLVSFYNNEISEKSEIFDDQFSVERPDGSNFTLKIRSTKLEDSAMYFCASSQSTGGVGDTQYFGPGTRLTVL.

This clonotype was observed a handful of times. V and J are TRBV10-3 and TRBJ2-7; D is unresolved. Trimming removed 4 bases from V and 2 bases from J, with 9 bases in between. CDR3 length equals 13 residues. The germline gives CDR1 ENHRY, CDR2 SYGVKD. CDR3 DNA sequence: TGTGCCATCAGTGGGCACGGCACCTACGAGCAGTACTTC. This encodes CAISGHGTYEQYF.

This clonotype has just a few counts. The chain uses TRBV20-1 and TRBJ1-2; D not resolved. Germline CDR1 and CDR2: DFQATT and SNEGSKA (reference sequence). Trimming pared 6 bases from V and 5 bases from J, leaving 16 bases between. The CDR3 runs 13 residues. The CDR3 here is CSADPGSGYGYTF. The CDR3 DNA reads TGCAGTGCCGACCCGGGCTCGGGGTATGGCTACACCTTC.

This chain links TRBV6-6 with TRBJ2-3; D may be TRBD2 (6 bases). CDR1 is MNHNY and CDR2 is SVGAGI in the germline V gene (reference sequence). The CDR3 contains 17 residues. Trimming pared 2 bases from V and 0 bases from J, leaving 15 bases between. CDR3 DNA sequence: TGTGCCAGCAGTTACGGGGGGACCCCCGGGAGCACAGATACGCAGTATTTT. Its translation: CASSYGGTPGSTDTQYF.

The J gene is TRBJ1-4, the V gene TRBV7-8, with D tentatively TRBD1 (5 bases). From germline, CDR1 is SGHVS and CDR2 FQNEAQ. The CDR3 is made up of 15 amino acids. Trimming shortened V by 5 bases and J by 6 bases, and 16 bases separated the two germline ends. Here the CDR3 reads CASSPSTGSYEKLFF. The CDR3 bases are TGTGCCAGCAGCCCCTCAACAGGAAGTTATGAAAAACTGTTTTTT.

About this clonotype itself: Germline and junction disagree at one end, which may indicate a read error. The CDR3 DNA is TGTGCCAGCAGCCTAGCGTACGGCGGGGGGGCTTTGGATACGCAGTATTTT. Translation gives CASSLAYGGGALDTQYF. The chain carries TRBV7-8 and TRBJ2-3, with TRBD2 matching over 9 bases. Looked up from germline, CDR1 is SGHVS and CDR2 is FQNEAQ. CDR3 length equals 17 residues.

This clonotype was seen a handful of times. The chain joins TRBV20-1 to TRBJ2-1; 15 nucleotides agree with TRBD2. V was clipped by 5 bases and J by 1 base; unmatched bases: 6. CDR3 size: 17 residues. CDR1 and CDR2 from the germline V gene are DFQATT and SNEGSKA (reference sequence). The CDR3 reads CSAPGTSGRSSYNEQFF. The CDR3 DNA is TGCAGTGCTCCCGGGACTAGCGGGAGGAGTTCCTACAATGAGCAGTTCTTC.

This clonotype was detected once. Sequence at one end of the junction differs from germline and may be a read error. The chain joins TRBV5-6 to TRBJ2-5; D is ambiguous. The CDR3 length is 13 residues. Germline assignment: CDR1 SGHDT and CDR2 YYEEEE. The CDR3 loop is CASSGDPAYEQNF. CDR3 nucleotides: TGTGCCAGCAGCGGCGACCCAGCCTACGAGCAGAACTTC.

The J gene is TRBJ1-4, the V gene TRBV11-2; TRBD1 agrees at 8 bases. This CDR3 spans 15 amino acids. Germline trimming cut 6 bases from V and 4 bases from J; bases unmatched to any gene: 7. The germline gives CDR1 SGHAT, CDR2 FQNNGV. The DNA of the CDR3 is TGTGCCAGCAGGAGACAGGGGTTGGATAATGAAAAACTGTTTTTT. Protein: CASRRQGLDNEKLFF.

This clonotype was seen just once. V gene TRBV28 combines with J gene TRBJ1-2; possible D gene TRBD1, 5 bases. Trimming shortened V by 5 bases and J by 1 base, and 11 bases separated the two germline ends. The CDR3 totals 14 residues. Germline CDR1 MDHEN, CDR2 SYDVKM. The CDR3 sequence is CASSGPDSNYGYTF. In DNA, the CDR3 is TGTGCCAGCAGTGGCCCCGACAGTAACTATGGCTACACCTTC.

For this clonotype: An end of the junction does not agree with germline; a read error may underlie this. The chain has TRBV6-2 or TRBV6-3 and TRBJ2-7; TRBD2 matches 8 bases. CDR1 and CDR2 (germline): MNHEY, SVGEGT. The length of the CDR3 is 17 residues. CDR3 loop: CAGSSGTRGESMGEQYF. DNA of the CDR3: TGTGCCGGCAGTTCCGGGACTAGAGGGGAGTCTATGGGCGAGCAGTACTTC.

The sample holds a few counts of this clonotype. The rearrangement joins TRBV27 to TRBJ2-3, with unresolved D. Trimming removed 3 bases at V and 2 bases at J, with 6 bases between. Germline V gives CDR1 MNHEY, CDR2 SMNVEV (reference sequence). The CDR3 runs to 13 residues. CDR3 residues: CASSFANTDTQYF. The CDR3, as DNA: TGTGCCAGCAGTTTCGCCAACACAGATACGCAGTATTTT.

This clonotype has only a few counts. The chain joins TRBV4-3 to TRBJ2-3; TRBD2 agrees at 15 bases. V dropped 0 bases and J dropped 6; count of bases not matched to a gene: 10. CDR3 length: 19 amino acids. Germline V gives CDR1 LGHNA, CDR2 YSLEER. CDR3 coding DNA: TGCGCCAGCAGCCAAGACTCCCCAGGACTAGCGGGAGGGTTGGATACGCAGTATTTT. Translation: CASSQDSPGLAGGLDTQYF.

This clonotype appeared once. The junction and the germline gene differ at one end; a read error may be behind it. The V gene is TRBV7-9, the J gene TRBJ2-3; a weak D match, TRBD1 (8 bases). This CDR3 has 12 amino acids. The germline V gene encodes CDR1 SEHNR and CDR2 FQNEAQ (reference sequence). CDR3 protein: CAGSLTGGAQYF. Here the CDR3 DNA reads TGTGCCGGCAGCTTAACAGGGGGGGCGCAGTATTTT.

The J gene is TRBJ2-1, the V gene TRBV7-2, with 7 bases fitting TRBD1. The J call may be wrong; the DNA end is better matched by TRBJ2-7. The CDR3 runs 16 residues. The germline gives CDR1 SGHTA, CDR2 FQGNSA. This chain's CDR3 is CASSLRQGSSYNEQYF. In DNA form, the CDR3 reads TGTGCCAGCAGCCTCCGACAGGGAAGCTCCTACAATGAGCAGTACTTC.

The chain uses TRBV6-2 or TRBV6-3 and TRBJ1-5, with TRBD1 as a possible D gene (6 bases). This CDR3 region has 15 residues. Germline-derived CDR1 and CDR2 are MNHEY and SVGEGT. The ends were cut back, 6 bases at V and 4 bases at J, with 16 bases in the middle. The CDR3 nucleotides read TGTGCCAGCAGCTACCATACAGGGCTTAATCAGCCCCAGCATTTT. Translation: CASSYHTGLNQPQHF.

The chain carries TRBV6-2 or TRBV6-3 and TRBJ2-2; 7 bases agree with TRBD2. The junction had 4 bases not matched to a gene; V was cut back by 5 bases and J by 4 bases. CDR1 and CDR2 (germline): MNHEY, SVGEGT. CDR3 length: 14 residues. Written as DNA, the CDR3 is TGTGCCAGCAGTCCCCGGGGGGTCACCGGGGAGCTGTTTTTT. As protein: CASSPRGVTGELFF.

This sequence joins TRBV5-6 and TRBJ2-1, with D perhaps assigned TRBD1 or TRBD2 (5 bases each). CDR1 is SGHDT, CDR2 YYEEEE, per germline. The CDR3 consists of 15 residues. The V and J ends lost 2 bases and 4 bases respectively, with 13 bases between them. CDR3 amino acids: CASSFGTTPYNEQFF. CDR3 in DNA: TGTGCCAGCAGCTTTGGGACCACTCCTTACAATGAGCAGTTCTTC.